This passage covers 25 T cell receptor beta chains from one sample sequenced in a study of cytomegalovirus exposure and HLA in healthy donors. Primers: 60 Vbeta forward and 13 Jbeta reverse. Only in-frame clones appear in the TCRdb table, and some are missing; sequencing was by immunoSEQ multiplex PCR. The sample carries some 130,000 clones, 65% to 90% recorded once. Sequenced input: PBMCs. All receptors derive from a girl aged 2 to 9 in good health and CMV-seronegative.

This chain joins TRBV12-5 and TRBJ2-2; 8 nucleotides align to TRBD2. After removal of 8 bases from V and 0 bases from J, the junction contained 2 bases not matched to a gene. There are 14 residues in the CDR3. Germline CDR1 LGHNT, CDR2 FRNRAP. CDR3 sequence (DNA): TGTGCTAGTACTAGCGGCGCGAACACCGGGGAGCTGTTTTTT. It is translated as CASTSGANTGELFF. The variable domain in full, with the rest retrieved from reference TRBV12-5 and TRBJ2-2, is DARVTQTPRHKVTEMGQEVTMRCQPILGHNTVFWYRQTMMQGLELLAYFRNRAPLDDSGMPKDRFSAEMPDATLATLKIQPSEPRDSAVYFCASTSGANTGELFFGEGSRLTVL.

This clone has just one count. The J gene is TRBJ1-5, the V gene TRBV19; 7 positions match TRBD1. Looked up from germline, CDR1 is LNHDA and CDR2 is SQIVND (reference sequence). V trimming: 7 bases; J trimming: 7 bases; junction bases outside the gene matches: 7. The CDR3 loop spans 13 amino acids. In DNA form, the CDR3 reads TGTGCCAGTACCCGGGACAGCAGGCAGCCCCAGCATTTT. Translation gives CASTRDSRQPQHF.

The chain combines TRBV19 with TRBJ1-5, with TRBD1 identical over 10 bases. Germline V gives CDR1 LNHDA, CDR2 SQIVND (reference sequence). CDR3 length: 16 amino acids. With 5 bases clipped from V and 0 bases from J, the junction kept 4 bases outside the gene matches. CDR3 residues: CASSWTGGYSNQPQHF. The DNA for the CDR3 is TGTGCCAGTAGTTGGACAGGGGGTTATAGCAATCAGCCCCAGCATTTT.

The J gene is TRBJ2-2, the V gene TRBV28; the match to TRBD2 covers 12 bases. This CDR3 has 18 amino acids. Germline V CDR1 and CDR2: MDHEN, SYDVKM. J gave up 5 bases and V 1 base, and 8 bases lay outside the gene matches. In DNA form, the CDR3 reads TGTGCCAGCAGTTTATCGATACTAGCGGGAGGAAAAACCGGGGAGCTGTTTTTT. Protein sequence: CASSLSILAGGKTGELFF.

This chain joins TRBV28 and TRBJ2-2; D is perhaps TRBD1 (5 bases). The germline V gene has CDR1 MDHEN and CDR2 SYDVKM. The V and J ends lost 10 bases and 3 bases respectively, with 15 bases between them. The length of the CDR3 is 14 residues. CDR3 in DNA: TGTGCCACCAGAAGATTGACAGACACCGGGGAGCTGTTTTTT. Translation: CATRRLTDTGELFF.

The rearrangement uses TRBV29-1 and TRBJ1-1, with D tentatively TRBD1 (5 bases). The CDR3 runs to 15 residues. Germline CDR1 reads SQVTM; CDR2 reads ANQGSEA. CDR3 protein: CSSLERGPSWGEAFF. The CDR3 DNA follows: TGCAGTTCCCTGGAAAGGGGCCCCTCTTGGGGTGAAGCTTTCTTT.

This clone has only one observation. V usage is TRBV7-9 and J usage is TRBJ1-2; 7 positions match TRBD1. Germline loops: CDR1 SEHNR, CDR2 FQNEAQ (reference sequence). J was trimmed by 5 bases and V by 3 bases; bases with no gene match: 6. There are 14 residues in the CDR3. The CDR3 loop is CASSLGDSPYGYTF. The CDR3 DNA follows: TGTGCCAGCAGCTTGGGGGACAGTCCTTATGGCTACACCTTC.

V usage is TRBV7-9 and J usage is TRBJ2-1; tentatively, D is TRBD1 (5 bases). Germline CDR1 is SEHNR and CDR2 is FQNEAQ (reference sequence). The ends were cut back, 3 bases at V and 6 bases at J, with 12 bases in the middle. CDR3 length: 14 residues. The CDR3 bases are TGTGCCAGCAGCTTGGGAAGGGGTAGCAATGAGCAGTTCTTC. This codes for CASSLGRGSNEQFF.

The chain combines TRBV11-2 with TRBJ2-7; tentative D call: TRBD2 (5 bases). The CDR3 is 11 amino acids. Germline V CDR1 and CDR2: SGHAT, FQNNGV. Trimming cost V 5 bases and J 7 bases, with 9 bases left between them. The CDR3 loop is CASSPSGEQYF. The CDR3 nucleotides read TGTGCCAGCAGCCCCTCGGGGGAGCAGTACTTC.

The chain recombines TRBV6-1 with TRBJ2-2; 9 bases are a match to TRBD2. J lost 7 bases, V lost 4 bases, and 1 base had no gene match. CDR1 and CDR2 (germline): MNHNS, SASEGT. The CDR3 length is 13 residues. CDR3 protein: CASSGTSVGELFF. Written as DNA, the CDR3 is TGTGCCAGCAGTGGGACTAGCGTCGGGGAGCTGTTTTTT.

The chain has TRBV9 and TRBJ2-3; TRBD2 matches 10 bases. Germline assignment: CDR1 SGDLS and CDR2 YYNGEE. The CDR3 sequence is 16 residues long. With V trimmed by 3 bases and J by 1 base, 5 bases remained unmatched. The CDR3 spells CASSATGTSGTDTQYF. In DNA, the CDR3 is TGTGCCAGCAGCGCAACCGGGACTAGCGGCACAGATACGCAGTATTTT. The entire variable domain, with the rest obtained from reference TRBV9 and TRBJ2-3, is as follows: DSGVTQTPKHLITATGQRVTLRCSPRSGDLSVYWYQQSLDQGLQFLIQYYNGEERAKGNILERFSAQQFPDLHSELNLSSLELGDSALYFCASSATGTSGTDTQYFGPGTRLTVL.

The CDR3 sequence is CASSQDWLAPYSYEQYF. CDR3 bases: TGTGCCAGCAGCCAAGATTGGCTAGCTCCCTACTCCTACGAGCAGTACTTC. This sequence joins TRBV14 and TRBJ2-7; a weak D match, TRBD2 (5 bases). V was cut by 0 bases and J by 0 bases, with 15 bases left in between. Germline V gives CDR1 SGHDN, CDR2 FVKESK. This CDR3 region has 17 residues.

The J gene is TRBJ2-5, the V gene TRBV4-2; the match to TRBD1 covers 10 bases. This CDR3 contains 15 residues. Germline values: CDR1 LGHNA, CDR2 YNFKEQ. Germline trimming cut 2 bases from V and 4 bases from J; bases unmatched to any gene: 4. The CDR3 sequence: CASSQKRDRGETQYF. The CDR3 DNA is TGTGCCAGCAGCCAAAAAAGGGACAGGGGAGAGACCCAGTACTTC.

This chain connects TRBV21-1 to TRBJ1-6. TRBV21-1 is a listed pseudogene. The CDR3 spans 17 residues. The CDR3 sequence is CASSKARGGVLCSPLHF. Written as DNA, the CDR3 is TGTGCCAGCAGCAAAGCTCGCGGGGGCGTTTTATGTTCACCCCTCCACTTT.

The CDR3 reads CASSPQGGGAQYF. CDR3 nucleotides: TGTGCCAGCAGCCCCCAAGGAGGTGGGGCCCAGTACTTC. The rearrangement links TRBV9 to TRBJ2-5; the D gene is possibly TRBD2 (5 bases). The CDR3 runs 13 residues. Germline CDR1 is SGDLS and CDR2 is YYNGEE. V was pared by 4 bases and J by 9 bases, with 16 bases between.

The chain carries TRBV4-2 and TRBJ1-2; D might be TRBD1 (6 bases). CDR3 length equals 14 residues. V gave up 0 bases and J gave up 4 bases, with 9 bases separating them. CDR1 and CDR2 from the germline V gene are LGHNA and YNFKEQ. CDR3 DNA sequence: TGTGCCAGCAGCCAAGACGGCAGGGGCTATGGCTACACCTTC. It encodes CASSQDGRGYGYTF.

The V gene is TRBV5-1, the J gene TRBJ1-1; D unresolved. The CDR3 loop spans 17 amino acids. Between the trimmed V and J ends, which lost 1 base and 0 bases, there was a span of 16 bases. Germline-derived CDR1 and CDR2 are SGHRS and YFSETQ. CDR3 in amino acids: CASSLISTSTLNTEAFF. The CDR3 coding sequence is TGCGCCAGCAGCTTGATCTCGACATCTACATTGAACACTGAAGCTTTCTTT. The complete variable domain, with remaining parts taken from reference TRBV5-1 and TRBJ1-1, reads KAGVTQTPRYLIKTRGQQVTLSCSPISGHRSVSWYQQTPGQGLQFLFEYFSETQRNKGNFPGRFSGRQFSNSRSEMNVSTLELGDSALYLCASSLISTSTLNTEAFFGQGTRLTVV.

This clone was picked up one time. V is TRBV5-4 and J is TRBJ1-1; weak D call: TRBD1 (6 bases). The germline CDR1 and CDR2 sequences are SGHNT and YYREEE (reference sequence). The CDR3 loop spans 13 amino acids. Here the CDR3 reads CVNGRGANTEAFF. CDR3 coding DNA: TGTGTCAACGGACGGGGGGCGAACACTGAAGCTTTCTTT.

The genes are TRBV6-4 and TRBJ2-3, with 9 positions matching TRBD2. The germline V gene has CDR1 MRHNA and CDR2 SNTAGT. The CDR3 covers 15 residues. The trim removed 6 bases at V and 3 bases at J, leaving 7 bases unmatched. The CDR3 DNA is TGTGCCAGCAGGGAAGGCGGGGGGGCTACAGATACGCAGTATTTT. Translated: CASREGGGATDTQYF.

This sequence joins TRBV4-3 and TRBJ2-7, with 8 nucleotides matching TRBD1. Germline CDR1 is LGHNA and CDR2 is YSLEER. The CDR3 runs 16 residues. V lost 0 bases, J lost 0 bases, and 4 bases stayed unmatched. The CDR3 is CASSQEAGGGSYEQYF. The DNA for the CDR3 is TGCGCCAGCAGCCAAGAAGCAGGGGGCGGCTCCTACGAGCAGTACTTC.

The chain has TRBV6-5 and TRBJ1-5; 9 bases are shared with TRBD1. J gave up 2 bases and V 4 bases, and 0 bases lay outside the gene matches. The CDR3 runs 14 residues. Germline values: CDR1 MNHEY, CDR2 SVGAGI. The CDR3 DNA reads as TGTGCCAGCAGTTGGACAGGGGGCAATCAGCCCCAGCATTTT. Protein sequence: CASSWTGGNQPQHF.

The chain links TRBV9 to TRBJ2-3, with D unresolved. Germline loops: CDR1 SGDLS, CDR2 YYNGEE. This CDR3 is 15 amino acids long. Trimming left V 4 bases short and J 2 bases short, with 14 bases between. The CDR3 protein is CASSSRLSSTDTQYF. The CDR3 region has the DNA TGTGCCAGCAGCTCCCGTTTGTCCTCCACAGATACGCAGTATTTT.

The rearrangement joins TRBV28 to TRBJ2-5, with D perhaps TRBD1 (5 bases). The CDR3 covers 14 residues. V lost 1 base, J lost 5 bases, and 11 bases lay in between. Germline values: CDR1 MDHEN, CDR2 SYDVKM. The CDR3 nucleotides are TGTGCCAGCAGTTTATCAGGGTCTCTGGAGACCCAGTACTTC. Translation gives CASSLSGSLETQYF.

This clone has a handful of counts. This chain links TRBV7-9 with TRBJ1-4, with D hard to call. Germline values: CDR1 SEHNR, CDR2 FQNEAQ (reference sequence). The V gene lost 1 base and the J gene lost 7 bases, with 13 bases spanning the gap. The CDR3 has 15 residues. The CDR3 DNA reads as TGTGCCAGCAGCTTAGGGGTCGGGGAGAGTGAAAAACTGTTTTTT. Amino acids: CASSLGVGESEKLFF.

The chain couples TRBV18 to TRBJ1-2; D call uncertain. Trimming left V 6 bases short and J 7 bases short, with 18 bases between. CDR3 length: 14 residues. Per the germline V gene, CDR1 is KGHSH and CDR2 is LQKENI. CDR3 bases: TGTGCCAGCTCCCCGTCGGAGGGCGTAAGTGGCTACACCTTC. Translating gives CASSPSEGVSGYTF.